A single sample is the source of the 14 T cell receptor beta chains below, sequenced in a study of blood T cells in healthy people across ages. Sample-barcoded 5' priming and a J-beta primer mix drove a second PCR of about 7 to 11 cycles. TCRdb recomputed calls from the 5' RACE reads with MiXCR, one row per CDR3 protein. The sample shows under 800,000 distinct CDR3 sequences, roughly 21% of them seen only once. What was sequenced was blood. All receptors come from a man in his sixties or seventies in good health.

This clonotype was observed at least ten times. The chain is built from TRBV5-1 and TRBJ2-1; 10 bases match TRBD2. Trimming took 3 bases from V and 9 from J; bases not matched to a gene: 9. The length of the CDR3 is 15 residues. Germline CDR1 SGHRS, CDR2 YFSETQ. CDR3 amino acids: CASSSGDLAGVEQFF. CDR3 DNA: TGCGCCAGCAGCTCCGGGGATCTAGCGGGAGTTGAGCAGTTCTTC.

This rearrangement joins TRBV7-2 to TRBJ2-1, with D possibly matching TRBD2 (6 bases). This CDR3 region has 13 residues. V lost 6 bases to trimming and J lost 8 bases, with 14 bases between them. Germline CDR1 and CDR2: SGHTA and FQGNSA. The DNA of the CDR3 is TGTGCCAGCAGTTTTGGCGGAGGGGATGAGCAGTTCTTC. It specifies CASSFGGGDEQFF.

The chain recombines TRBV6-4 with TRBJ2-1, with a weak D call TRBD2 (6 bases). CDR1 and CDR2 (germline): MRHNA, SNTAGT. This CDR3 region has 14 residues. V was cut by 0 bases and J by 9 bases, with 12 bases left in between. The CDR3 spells CASSDSSLATEQFF. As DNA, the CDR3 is TGTGCCAGCAGTGACTCGTCCCTAGCGACTGAGCAGTTCTTC.

The CDR3 nucleotides read TGTGCCAGCAGAGCGGGGGTGCGGAGAAAAGGGTTCTTC. It specifies CASRAGVRRKGFF. J is TRBJ2-1 and V is TRBV21-1; TRBD2, the table's D call, was not compared with the DNA. TRBV21-1 is a pseudogene segment. The CDR3 has 13 residues.

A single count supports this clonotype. The CDR3 loop is CASTSTGSTYEQYF. DNA for the CDR3: TGTGCCAGCACCTCGACAGGGTCAACCTACGAGCAGTACTTC. This chain uses TRBV28 with TRBJ2-7, with TRBD1 matching 7 bases. V was pared by 7 bases and J by 2 bases, with 8 bases of the junction left unmatched. Germline CDR1 MDHEN, CDR2 SYDVKM. This CDR3 is built from 14 residues.

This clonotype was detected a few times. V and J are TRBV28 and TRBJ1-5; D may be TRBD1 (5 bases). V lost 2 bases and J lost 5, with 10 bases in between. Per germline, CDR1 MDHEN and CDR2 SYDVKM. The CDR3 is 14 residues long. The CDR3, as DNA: TGTGCCAGCAGTTTAGGACAATTTCATCAGCCCCAGCATTTT. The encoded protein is CASSLGQFHQPQHF.

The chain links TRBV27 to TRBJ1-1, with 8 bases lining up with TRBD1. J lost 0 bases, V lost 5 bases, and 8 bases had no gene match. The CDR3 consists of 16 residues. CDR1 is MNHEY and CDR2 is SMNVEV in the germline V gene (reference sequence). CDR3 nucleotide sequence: TGTGCCAGCAGTCCCCGACAGGGGACGATGAACACTGAAGCTTTCTTT. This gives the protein CASSPRQGTMNTEAFF.

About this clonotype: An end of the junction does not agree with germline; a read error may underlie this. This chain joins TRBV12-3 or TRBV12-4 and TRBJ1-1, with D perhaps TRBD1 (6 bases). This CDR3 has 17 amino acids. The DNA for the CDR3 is TGTGCCAGCAGTTTAAGACTTACAGGGAAGATGAACACTGAAGCCTTCTTT. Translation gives CASSLRLTGKMNTEAFF.

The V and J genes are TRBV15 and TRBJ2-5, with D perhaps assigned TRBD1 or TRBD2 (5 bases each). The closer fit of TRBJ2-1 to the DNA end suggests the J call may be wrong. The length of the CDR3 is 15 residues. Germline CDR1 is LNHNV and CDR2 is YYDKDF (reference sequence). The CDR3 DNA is TGTGCCACCAGCAGAGATGGGAGACAGTCTAGTGAGCAGTTCTTC. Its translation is CATSRDGRQSSEQFF.

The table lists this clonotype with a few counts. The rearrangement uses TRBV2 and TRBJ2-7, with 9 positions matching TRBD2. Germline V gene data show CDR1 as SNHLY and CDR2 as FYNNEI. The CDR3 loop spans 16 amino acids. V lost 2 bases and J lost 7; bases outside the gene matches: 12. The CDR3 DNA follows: TGTGCCAGCAGTGAATTTCAGGCCGGGACTAGCATTGAGCAGTACTTC. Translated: CASSEFQAGTSIEQYF.

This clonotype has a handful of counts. CDR3 sequence reads: CASVRGLAHNEQFF. The CDR3 nucleotides are TGTGCCAGCGTCAGGGGGCTAGCGCACAATGAGCAGTTCTTC. The chain carries TRBV11-3 and TRBJ2-1; 8 nucleotides match TRBD1. CDR3 length equals 14 residues. Germline-derived CDR1 and CDR2 are SGHNT and YENEEA. After removal of 8 bases from V and 5 bases from J, the junction contained 8 bases not matched to a gene.

CDR3 amino acids: CASSVAQGPYGYTF. The CDR3 bases are TGTGCCAGCAGCGTAGCCCAGGGCCCCTATGGCTACACCTTC. This sequence joins TRBV9 and TRBJ1-2; weak D call: TRBD1 (5 bases). V lost 0 bases and J 4 bases, leaving 10 bases between the germline ends. This CDR3 region has 14 residues. The V gene's germline CDR1 is SGDLS and CDR2 YYNGEE. Together with reference TRBV9 and TRBJ1-2, the CDR3 gives the full variable domain: DSGVTQTPKHLITATGQRVTLRCSPRSGDLSVYWYQQSLDQGLQFLIQYYNGEERAKGNILERFSAQQFPDLHSELNLSSLELGDSALYFCASSVAQGPYGYTFGSGTRLTVV.

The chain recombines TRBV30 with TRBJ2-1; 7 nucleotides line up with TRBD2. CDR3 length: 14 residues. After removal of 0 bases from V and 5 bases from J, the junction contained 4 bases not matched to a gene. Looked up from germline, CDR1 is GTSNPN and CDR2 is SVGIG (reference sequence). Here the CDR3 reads CAWSVGGSDNEQFF. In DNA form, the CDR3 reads TGTGCCTGGAGTGTAGGCGGGAGTGACAATGAGCAGTTCTTC.

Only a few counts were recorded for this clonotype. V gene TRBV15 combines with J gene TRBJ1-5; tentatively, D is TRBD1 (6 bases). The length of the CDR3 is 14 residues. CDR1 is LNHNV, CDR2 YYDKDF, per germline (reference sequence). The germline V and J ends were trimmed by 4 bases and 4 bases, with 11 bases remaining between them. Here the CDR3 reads CATSTDRSNQPQHF. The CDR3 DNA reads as TGTGCCACCAGCACGGACAGAAGTAATCAGCCCCAGCATTTT.